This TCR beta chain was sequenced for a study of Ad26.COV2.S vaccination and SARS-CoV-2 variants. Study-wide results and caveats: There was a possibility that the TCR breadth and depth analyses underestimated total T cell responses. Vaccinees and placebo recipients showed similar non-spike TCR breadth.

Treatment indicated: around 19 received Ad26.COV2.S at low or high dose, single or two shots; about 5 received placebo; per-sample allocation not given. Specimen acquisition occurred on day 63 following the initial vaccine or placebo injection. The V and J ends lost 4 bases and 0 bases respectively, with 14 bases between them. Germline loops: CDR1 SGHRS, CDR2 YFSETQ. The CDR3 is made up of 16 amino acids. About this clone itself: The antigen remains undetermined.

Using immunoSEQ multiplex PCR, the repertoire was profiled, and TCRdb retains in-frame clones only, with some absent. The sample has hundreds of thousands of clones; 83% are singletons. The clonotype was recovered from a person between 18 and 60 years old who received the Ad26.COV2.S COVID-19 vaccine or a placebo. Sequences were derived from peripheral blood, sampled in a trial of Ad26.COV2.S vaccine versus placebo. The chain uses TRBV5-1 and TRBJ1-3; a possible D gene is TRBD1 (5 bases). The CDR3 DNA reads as TGCGCCAGCAGCCCCACTACAGGAGACTCTGGAAACACCATATATTTT. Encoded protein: CASSPTTGDSGNTIYF.